This T cell receptor beta chain derives from a study of T-cell memory formation after mild COVID-19 (dated by TCRdb to the early 2020s). A note on the overall study: TCR sequence clusters from the two donors were found to be largely donor specific. T-cell clones expanding and contracting after mild COVID-19 in a couple of donors were tracked by longitudinal TCRalpha and TCRbeta repertoire sequencing. The cohort comprised two young, previously healthy adult volunteers, one female and one male.

PBMCs were isolated by Ficoll-Paque density gradient centrifugation. Looking up the germline V gene yields CDR1 SGHTA and CDR2 FQGTGA. Reading from cysteine to phenylalanine, the CDR3 counts 15 amino acids. Of the read, only the CDR3 DNA is kept; its 45 bases are in frame from base 1. Deletion took 3 bases off V and 2 bases off J, with a span of 13 bases between the germline ends. As regards this clonotype: Its antigen is not yet known. The record has no base qualities; no much larger clone is one base away.

The reads were generated on an Illumina NovaSeq 6000. Using 5'RACE with constant-segment primers, TCRalpha and TCRbeta cDNA libraries were constructed, with sample barcodes and unique molecular identifiers added in the process. RNA was extracted from every sample with Trizol reagent. Amplification of the libraries took two PCR steps, and the second step added a second sample barcode plus Illumina TruSeq adapters. The libraries were sequenced on an Illumina NovaSeq using 2 x 150 bp paired-end reads. The paper's data handling went like this. Demultiplexing of reads and collapsing into UMI-guided consensus sequences were performed with migec v1.2.7. Using mixcr v2.1.11, the UMI consensuses were aligned to TRA and TRB V and J templates and assembled into clonotypes. A clonotype was counted as expanded or contracted only if both edgeR and NoisET called the change significant, with noise models trained on biological replicates. For edgeR calls, a false discovery rate-adjusted p below 0.01 and a log2 fold-change threshold of 1 were applied. As an exploratory analysis of dynamics, PCA with hierarchical clustering was applied to max-normalized trajectories of the 1000 most abundant clonotypes. The CD4 or CD8 phenotype of responding clones was assigned using the separately sequenced CD4+ and CD8+ repertoires. TCRdb itself trimmed the public reads at Q25 with fastp, ran MiXCR and retained productive beta chains. Entries are consolidated by CDR3 protein sequence, retaining the most common genes and DNA. These V and J calls originate from TCRdb's pipeline instead of the authors' own analysis. The sample contains 400,000 to 550,000 distinct CDR3 sequences, roughly 25% of them found a single time. Of the sample, about an eighth is held by the ten largest clones.

The paper's findings and limits, for the study overall: SARS-CoV-2 specificity was not confirmed for the second-wave clones peaking on day 37. Contracting CD4+ clones appeared mostly in the CM and EM memory subsets, whereas CD8+ clones were enriched in EMRA. Clones contracting from day 15 to 85 had balanced CD4/CD8 phenotypes, while a second wave expanding from day 15 to 37 was biased towards CD4+. Only a couple of mild cases were covered by the study, and larger cohorts that include severe cases with pre-infection samples were considered necessary. Some responding clones were detected in pre-infection memory, which suggested that pre-existing cross-reactive memory T cells had joined the SARS-CoV-2 response.

The sequencing input was PBMCs or a T cell subset sorted from them (not recorded which). The sequence is built from TRBV7-3 and TRBJ2-5, with the D gene not clear enough to name. The receptor comes from an adult woman who had mild COVID-19 (a few samples of this study predate the infection). The sample titles of this study are shuffled in the database, so cell type and time point are left out; the donor was told from shared clones. The nucleotide sequence is given as TGTGCCAGCAGCTTCGTGGCCGGGTGGCAAGAGACCCAGTACTTC. Translated, this is CASSFVAGWQETQYF.